This entry lists 4 T cell receptor beta chains sequenced from one sample in a study of cytomegalovirus exposure and HLA in healthy donors. Both 60 Vbeta primers and 13 Jbeta primers went into the PCR. Profiling relied on immunoSEQ multiplex PCR, and the TCRdb table lists in-frame clones only, not all of them. The sample comprises 130,000 or so clones, 65% to 90% of which are singletons, and 2.1% rests with the top ten. Sequencing was done on a sample of PBMCs. The receptors stem from a man aged 25 to 40 in good health and CMV-seronegative.

This chain connects TRBV6-5 to TRBJ1-5, with 8 bases fitting TRBD1. There are 15 residues in the CDR3. V lost 6 bases and J lost 1; bases outside the gene matches: 5. The germline CDR1 and CDR2 sequences are MNHEY and SVGAGI. CDR3 DNA sequence: TGTGCCAGCAGCCTGACAGGGGTGAGCAATCAGCCCCAGCATTTT. Translation: CASSLTGVSNQPQHF.

The chain links TRBV7-6 to TRBJ1-2; D might be TRBD1 (5 bases). Germline values: CDR1 SGHVS, CDR2 FNYEAQ. The CDR3 covers 15 residues. The V end lost 5 bases, the J end lost 2 bases, and 15 bases lay between the germline ends. CDR3 sequence reads: CASSPLAGGNYGYTF. The DNA of the CDR3 is TGTGCCAGCAGCCCCCTTGCCGGGGGAAACTATGGCTACACCTTC.

V gene TRBV28 combines with J gene TRBJ2-7; no reliable D call. The germline V and J ends were trimmed by 6 bases and 6 bases, with 12 bases remaining between them. The CDR3 contains 12 residues. From germline, CDR1 is MDHEN and CDR2 SYDVKM. In nucleotides, the CDR3 is TGTGCCAGCAGCCTAACGTCGTCCGAGCAGTACTTC. This translates into CASSLTSSEQYF. The whole variable domain, filled in from reference TRBV28 and TRBJ2-7, reads DVKVTQSSRYLVKRTGEKVFLECVQDMDHENMFWYRQDPGLGLRLIYFSYDVKMKEKGDIPEGYSVSREKKERFSLILESASTNQTSMYLCASSLTSSEQYFGPGTRLTVT.

The DNA for the CDR3 is TGTGCCAGCAGTCACCTGACAGAGAACACCGGGGAGCTGTTTTTT. The encoded protein is CASSHLTENTGELFF. This rearrangement joins TRBV28 to TRBJ2-2, with a weak D call TRBD1 (5 bases). Germline V gene lookup returns CDR1 MDHEN and CDR2 SYDVKM. This CDR3 has 15 residues. Deletions cut 5 bases from V and 1 base from J, with 11 bases between.